The 24 T cell receptor beta chains presented below share a single source sample, sequenced in a study of blood T cell repertoires in COVID-19. This table comes from immunoSEQ multiplex PCR, and its TCRdb copy is limited to in-frame clones, with some not included. The top ten hold roughly 0.77% of the sample, which has some 150,000 clones, 70% to 90% seen once. The sequenced sample consisted of PBMCs or T cells enriched from blood (not recorded which). The receptor source for this set is a young woman who had recovered from COVID-19.

The rearrangement links TRBV11-2 to TRBJ2-1; D is possibly TRBD2 (6 bases). CDR1 and CDR2 (germline): SGHAT, FQNNGV. Trimming left V 1 base short and J 6 bases short, with 13 bases between. This CDR3 is built from 15 residues. In DNA form, the CDR3 reads TGTGCCAGCAGCTTAGGGGCGGGACCGACCAATGAGCAGTTCTTC. It translates to CASSLGAGPTNEQFF.

This clone appeared a few times. This chain connects TRBV19 to TRBJ1-5, with 7 bases that match TRBD1. The length of the CDR3 is 12 residues. CDR1 is LNHDA and CDR2 is SQIVND in the germline V gene (reference sequence). V shed 4 bases, J shed 6 bases, and the junction held 0 bases outside the gene matches. The CDR3 DNA reads TGTGCCAGTAGTAGACAGGGTCAGCCCCAGCATTTT. It yields the protein CASSRQGQPQHF.

The chain links TRBV27 to TRBJ2-5; a possible D gene is TRBD2 (5 bases). Germline loops: CDR1 MNHEY, CDR2 SMNVEV (reference sequence). Trimming took 7 bases from V and 0 from J, leaving 15 bases between them. This CDR3 comprises 15 residues. CDR3 in DNA: TGTGCCAGCATGTTTTTGCCCGGGAACCAAGAGACCCAGTACTTC. Protein sequence: CASMFLPGNQETQYF.

The gene calls are TRBV5-4 and TRBJ2-3; 10 bases are shared with TRBD1. J lost 3 bases, V lost 4 bases, and 5 bases had no gene match. Germline CDR1 is SGHNT and CDR2 is YYREEE (reference sequence). CDR3 length: 15 amino acids. The CDR3 DNA reads as TGTGCCAGCAGCCCGGACAGGGGGGCAACAGATACGCAGTATTTT. Amino acids: CASSPDRGATDTQYF.

The chain couples TRBV6-5 to TRBJ2-1; 7 bases line up with TRBD2. The germline V gene has CDR1 MNHEY and CDR2 SVGAGI. The CDR3 runs 14 residues. V shed 5 bases, J shed 4 bases, and the junction held 5 bases outside the gene matches. The CDR3 nucleotides are TGTGCCAGCAGTAGCGGGGAAGATTACAATGAGCAGTTCTTC. Translating it yields CASSSGEDYNEQFF.

The chain recombines TRBV18 with TRBJ2-5, with 8 positions matching TRBD2. J lost 0 bases, V lost 3 bases, and 9 bases had no gene match. This CDR3 is 17 amino acids long. Germline V lookup: CDR1 KGHSH, CDR2 LQKENI. CDR3: CASSPLEVAGYQETQYF. The CDR3 coding sequence is TGTGCCAGCTCACCCCTGGAAGTAGCGGGGTACCAAGAGACCCAGTACTTC.

The rearrangement links TRBV2 to TRBJ2-7, with a tentative D call TRBD2 (6 bases). CDR3 length equals 17 residues. CDR1 and CDR2 (germline): SNHLY, FYNNEI. Trimming pared 2 bases from V and 2 bases from J, leaving 19 bases between. The CDR3 is CASSESLPRDWTYEQYF. The DNA of the CDR3 is TGTGCCAGCAGTGAATCTTTACCCCGGGACTGGACCTACGAGCAGTACTTC.

The J gene is TRBJ1-1, the V gene TRBV5-1; D is perhaps TRBD1 (5 bases). Per the germline V gene, CDR1 is SGHRS and CDR2 is YFSETQ. This CDR3 has 14 amino acids. The germline V and J ends were trimmed by 1 base and 0 bases, with 7 bases remaining between them. CDR3: CASSLRGMNTEAFF. CDR3 coding DNA: TGCGCCAGCAGCTTGAGGGGCATGAACACTGAAGCTTTCTTT.

V usage is TRBV6-5 and J usage is TRBJ1-4, with 9 bases lining up with TRBD1. J gave up 7 bases and V 6 bases, and 6 bases lay outside the gene matches. The V gene's germline CDR1 is MNHEY and CDR2 SVGAGI. This CDR3 contains 14 residues. The CDR3 loop is CASSSGTGFEKLFF. In DNA form, the CDR3 reads TGTGCCAGCAGCTCCGGGACAGGGTTTGAAAAACTGTTTTTT.

J is TRBJ2-3 and V is TRBV5-1, with 9 bases identical to TRBD2. CDR3 length: 15 residues. Germline assignment: CDR1 SGHRS and CDR2 YFSETQ. Losses at the gene ends were 0 bases for V and 5 bases for J; bases not matched to a gene: 4. In nucleotides, the CDR3 is TGCGCCAGCAGCTTGGAGGTAGCGGGAGAAGATACGCAGTATTTT. Its translation is CASSLEVAGEDTQYF.

The chain has TRBV7-2 and TRBJ1-1; D remains ambiguous. The ends were cut back, 0 bases at V and 1 base at J, with 9 bases in the middle. The germline CDR1 and CDR2 sequences are SGHTA and FQGNSA. CDR3 length equals 15 residues. The CDR3, as DNA: TGTGCCAGCAGCTTAGCGCTTGCAGGGAACACTGAAGCTTTCTTT. Protein: CASSLALAGNTEAFF.

This chain joins TRBV3-1 (or the pseudogene TRBV3-2) and TRBJ2-7; 7 bases match TRBD2. The germline V gene has CDR1 LGHDT and CDR2 YNNKEL (reference sequence). This CDR3 region has 15 residues. The junction had 4 bases not matched to a gene; V was cut back by 0 bases and J by 2 bases. The DNA for the CDR3 is TGTGCCAGCAGCCAAGATTCTAGCGGAACCTACGAGCAGTACTTC. The encoded protein is CASSQDSSGTYEQYF.

The chain is built from TRBV18 and TRBJ2-3, with 7 bases aligning to TRBD1. CDR1 and CDR2 (germline): KGHSH, LQKENI. The CDR3 runs to 14 residues. V trimming: 2 bases; J trimming: 5 bases; junction bases outside the gene matches: 4. Here the CDR3 reads CASSPSQGVDTQYF. The CDR3 DNA follows: TGTGCCAGCTCACCAAGCCAGGGGGTAGATACGCAGTATTTT.

The rearrangement joins TRBV7-8 to TRBJ2-3; TRBD1 is a possible D gene (5 bases). Deletions cut 3 bases from V and 1 base from J, with 8 bases between. The CDR3 has 14 residues. CDR1 SGHVS and CDR2 FQNEAQ come from the germline V gene. CDR3: CASSFSRGTDTQYF. CDR3 in DNA: TGTGCCAGCAGCTTCTCCAGGGGCACAGATACGCAGTATTTT.

The chain employs TRBV28 and TRBJ1-2, with D hard to call. V gave up 2 bases and J gave up 2 bases, with 6 bases separating them. Germline CDR1 and CDR2: MDHEN and SYDVKM. The CDR3 loop spans 13 amino acids. CDR3 sequence reads: CASSLTVNYGYTF. As DNA, the CDR3 is TGTGCCAGCAGTTTAACGGTGAACTATGGCTACACCTTC.

The chain uses TRBV2 and TRBJ2-7; no clear D gene. The germline CDR1 and CDR2 sequences are SNHLY and FYNNEI. V was shortened by 7 bases and J by 5 bases, with 15 bases between the two germline ends. The CDR3 has 13 amino acids. The CDR3 sequence is CASISLRRDEQYF. CDR3 in DNA: TGTGCCAGCATCTCCCTAAGACGGGACGAGCAGTACTTC. Supplemented by reference TRBV2 and TRBJ2-7, the full variable domain reads EPEVTQTPSHQVTQMGQEVILRCVPISNHLYFYWYRQILGQKVEFLVSFYNNEISEKSEIFDDQFSVERPDGSNFTLKIRSTKLEDSAMYFCASISLRRDEQYFGPGTRLTVT.

The chain carries TRBV2 and TRBJ2-2; 11 bases line up with TRBD1. The germline V gene encodes CDR1 SNHLY and CDR2 FYNNEI. The junction had 6 bases not matched to a gene; V was cut back by 6 bases and J by 6 bases. This CDR3 region has 15 residues. The CDR3 loop reads CASRWTGGDAGELFF. CDR3 nucleotide sequence: TGTGCCAGCAGGTGGACAGGGGGCGATGCCGGGGAGCTGTTTTTT.

This clone was detected only a few times. The V call is TRBV28, the J call TRBJ1-5; D ambiguous. Trimming took 1 base from V and 1 from J, leaving 5 bases between them. This CDR3 region has 14 residues. The germline CDR1 and CDR2 sequences are MDHEN and SYDVKM. The CDR3 DNA sequence: TGTGCCAGCAGTTTATACGAGAGCAATCAGCCCCAGCATTTT. It translates to CASSLYESNQPQHF.

The V gene is TRBV7-9, the J gene TRBJ2-2; possibly TRBD2 for D (5 bases). Between the trimmed V and J ends, which lost 5 bases and 6 bases, there was a span of 16 bases. The CDR3 is 15 residues long. Germline CDR1 SEHNR, CDR2 FQNEAQ (reference sequence). CDR3 sequence (DNA): TGTGCCAGCAGCCCCAGCCTAGCTGAGTCCGGGGAGCTGTTTTTT. This sequence encodes CASSPSLAESGELFF.

J is TRBJ1-2 and V is TRBV27, with D perhaps matching TRBD1 (6 bases). Looked up from germline, CDR1 is MNHEY and CDR2 is SMNVEV (reference sequence). Between the trimmed V and J ends, which lost 8 bases and 4 bases, there was a span of 11 bases. This CDR3 comprises 12 residues. The CDR3 bases are TGTGCCAGCCGCGGACAGACCTATGGCTACACCTTC. It codes for CASRGQTYGYTF.

This chain connects TRBV7-2 to TRBJ2-3; D uncertain. The V and J ends lost 7 bases and 2 bases respectively, with 13 bases between them. This CDR3 spans 14 amino acids. Germline values: CDR1 SGHTA, CDR2 FQGNSA. Here the CDR3 reads CASTPSSTTDTQYF. DNA for the CDR3: TGTGCCAGCACCCCCTCGAGCACCACAGATACGCAGTATTTT.

The chain carries TRBV28 and TRBJ1-1, with D possibly matching TRBD1 (5 bases). CDR1 MDHEN and CDR2 SYDVKM come from the germline V gene. V was shortened by 5 bases and J by 1 base, with 14 bases between the two germline ends. The CDR3 extends over 15 amino acids. The CDR3 DNA follows: TGTGCCAGCAGTCCCCGCGGGGGGTGGAACACTGAAGCTTTCTTT. As protein: CASSPRGGWNTEAFF.

This clone has only one observation. The V gene is TRBV6-1, the J gene TRBJ1-2; D is uncertain. This CDR3 has 15 amino acids. V was clipped by 0 bases and J by 4 bases, with 12 bases between them. Germline V lookup: CDR1 MNHNS, CDR2 SASEGT. The CDR3 is CASSEARGSPYGYTF. CDR3 in DNA: TGTGCCAGCAGTGAAGCGCGAGGGTCCCCCTATGGCTACACCTTC.

The count of this clone is one. The chain couples TRBV5-1 to TRBJ2-7; 7 nucleotides line up with TRBD1. Germline values: CDR1 SGHRS, CDR2 YFSETQ. Losses at the gene ends were 3 bases for V and 0 bases for J; bases not matched to a gene: 0. The CDR3 consists of 13 residues. CDR3 in DNA: TGCGCCAGCAGCTGGGACAGCTCCTACGAGCAGTACTTC. This sequence encodes CASSWDSSYEQYF.